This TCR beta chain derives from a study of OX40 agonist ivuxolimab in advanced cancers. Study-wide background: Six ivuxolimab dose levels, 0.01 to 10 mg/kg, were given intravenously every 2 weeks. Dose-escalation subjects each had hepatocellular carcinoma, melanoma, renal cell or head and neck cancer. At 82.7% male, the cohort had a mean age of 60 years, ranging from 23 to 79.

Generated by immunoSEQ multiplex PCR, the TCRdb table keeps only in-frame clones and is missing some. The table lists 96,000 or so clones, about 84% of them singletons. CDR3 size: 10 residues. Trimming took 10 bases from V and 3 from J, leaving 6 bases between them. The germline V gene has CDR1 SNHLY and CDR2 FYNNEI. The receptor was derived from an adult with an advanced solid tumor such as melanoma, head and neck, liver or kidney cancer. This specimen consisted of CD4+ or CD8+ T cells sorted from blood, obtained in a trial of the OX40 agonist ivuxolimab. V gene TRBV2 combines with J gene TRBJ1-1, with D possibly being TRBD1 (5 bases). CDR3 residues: CATRDTEAFF. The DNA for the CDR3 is TGTGCCACCAGGGACACTGAAGCTTTCTTT.